This TCR beta chain is drawn from a study of T cell responses to AZD1222 COVID-19 vaccine. General study points: Scientists sampled the repertoires only once the peak T cell response had passed. Donor demographics were predominantly white British with a female majority; clonal diversity may be underestimated. Just 5 or 6 AZD1222 recipients tested seropositive at baseline.

Comments on this clone: Antigen: not known.

Germline-derived CDR1 and CDR2 are MNHEY and SMNVEV (reference sequence). Deletions cut 5 bases from V and 2 bases from J, with 12 bases between. This CDR3 has 14 amino acids. The method was immunoSEQ multiplex PCR; TCRdb's version includes in-frame clones alone and lacks a portion of them. Here the sample spans 210,000 or so clones, around 93% being singletons. The TCR originated in an adult in good health. The source material was peripheral blood, sampled on day 0 of MenACWY control vaccination. The chain carries TRBV27 and TRBJ2-5, with D tentatively TRBD2 (6 bases). This chain's CDR3 is CASSVVGGQETQYF. The CDR3 nucleotides are TGTGCCAGCAGTGTTGTCGGAGGGCAAGAGACCCAGTACTTC.